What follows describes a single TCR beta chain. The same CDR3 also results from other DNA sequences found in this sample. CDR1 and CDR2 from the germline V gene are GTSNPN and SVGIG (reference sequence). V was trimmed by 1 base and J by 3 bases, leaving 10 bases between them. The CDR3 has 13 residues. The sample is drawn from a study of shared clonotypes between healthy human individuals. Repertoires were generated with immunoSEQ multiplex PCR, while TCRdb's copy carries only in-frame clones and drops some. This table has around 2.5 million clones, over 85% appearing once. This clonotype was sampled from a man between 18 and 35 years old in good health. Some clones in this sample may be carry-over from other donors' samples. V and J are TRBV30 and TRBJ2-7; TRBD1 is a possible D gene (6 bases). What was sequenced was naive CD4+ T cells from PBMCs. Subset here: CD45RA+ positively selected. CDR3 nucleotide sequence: TGTGCCTGGAGTGGTCTAGGGGGCTACGAGCAGTACTTC. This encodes CAWSGLGGYEQYF.